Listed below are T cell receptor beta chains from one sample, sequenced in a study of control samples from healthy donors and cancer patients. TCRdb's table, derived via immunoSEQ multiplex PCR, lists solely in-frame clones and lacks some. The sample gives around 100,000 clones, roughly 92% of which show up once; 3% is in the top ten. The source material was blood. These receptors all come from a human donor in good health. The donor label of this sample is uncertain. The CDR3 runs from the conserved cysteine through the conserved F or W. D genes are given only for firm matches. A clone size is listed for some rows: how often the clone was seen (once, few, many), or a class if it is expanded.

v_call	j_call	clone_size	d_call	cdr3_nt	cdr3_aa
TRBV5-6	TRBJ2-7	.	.	TGTGCCAGCAGCGTCCGGGACTCAACCTACGAGCAGTACTTC	CASSVRDSTYEQYF
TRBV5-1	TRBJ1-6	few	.	TGCGCCAGCAGCTTGGGGGGGAGCTCCTATAATTCACCCCTCCACTTT	CASSLGGSSYNSPLHF
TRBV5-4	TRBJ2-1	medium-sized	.	TGTGCCAGCAGCGGGTCCCTCAATGAGCAGTTCTTC	CASSGSLNEQFF
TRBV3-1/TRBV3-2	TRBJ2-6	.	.	TGTGCCAGCAGCCAAGAGTTCTCTGGGGCCAACGTCCTGACTTTC	CASSQEFSGANVLTF
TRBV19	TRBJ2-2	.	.	TGTGCCACAACGACTTCCGGGACGCAGAACACCGGGGAGCTGTTTTTT	CATTTSGTQNTGELFF
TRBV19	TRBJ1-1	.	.	TGTGCCAGTATTTGGGGTGGTACTGAAGCTTTCTTT	CASIWGGTEAFF
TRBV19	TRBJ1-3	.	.	TGTGCCAGTAGTATCACCGAGACGGAGAACTCTGGAAACACCATATATTTT	CASSITETENSGNTIYF
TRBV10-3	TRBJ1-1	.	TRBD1	TGTGCCATCAAAGGGACAGAGAACACTGAAGCTTTCTTT	CAIKGTENTEAFF
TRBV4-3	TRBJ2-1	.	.	TGCGCCAGCAGCCAGACTTATTCGGACACAATTTGGAATGAGCAGTTCTTC	CASSQTYSDTIWNEQFF
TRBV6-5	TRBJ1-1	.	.	TGTGCCAGCAGTTTGACTCCCACGAGAGAAGCTTTCTTT	CASSLTPTREAFF
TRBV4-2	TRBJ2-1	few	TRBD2	TGTGCCAGCAGCCAAGTGGAAGGGAGCAGCGGGGGGGCCGGGAATGAGCAGTTCTTC	CASSQVEGSSGGAGNEQFF
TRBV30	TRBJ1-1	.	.	TGTGCCTGGAGTCGCGGGGGGAACACTGAAGCTTTCTTT	CAWSRGGNTEAFF
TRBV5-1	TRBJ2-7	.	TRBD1	TGCGCCAGCAGCTTACCGGGACAGAACTCCTACGAGCAGTACTTC	CASSLPGQNSYEQYF
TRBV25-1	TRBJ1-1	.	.	TGTGCCAGCAGTGAAGGGCAGGGGAAGATTGAAGCTTTCTTT	CASSEGQGKIEAFF
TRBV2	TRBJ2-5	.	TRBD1	TGTGCCAGCAGGGGGACAGGGGCGCGGGAAGAGACCCAGTACTTC	CASRGTGAREETQYF
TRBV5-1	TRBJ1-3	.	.	TGCGCCAGCAGCTTGGGTTCAGGCAACTCTGGAAACACCATATATTTT	CASSLGSGNSGNTIYF
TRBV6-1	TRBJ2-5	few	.	TGTGCCAGCAGTGAAGCGCTGGGGGTTGTAGAGACCCAGTACTTC	CASSEALGVVETQYF
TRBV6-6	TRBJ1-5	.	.	TGTGCCAGCAGTTATTTAAAGGATCAGCCCCAGCATTTT	CASSYLKDQPQHF
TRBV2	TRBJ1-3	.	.	TGTGCCAGCAGTGAAGGACAGAGCTCTGGAAACACCATATATTTT	CASSEGQSSGNTIYF
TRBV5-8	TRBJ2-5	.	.	TGTGCCAGCAGCCGTGGACCTTTCCCAGAGACCCAGTACTTC	CASSRGPFPETQYF
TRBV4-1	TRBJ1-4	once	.	TGCGCCAGCAGCCAAGATCGAAATAGCTGGGGTAATGAAAAACTGTTTTTT	CASSQDRNSWGNEKLFF
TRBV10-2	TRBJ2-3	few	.	TGCGCCAGCAGCGGTGCTAGCACAGATACGCAGTATTTT	CASSGASTDTQYF